A selection of T cell receptor beta chains follows, all from one sample in a study of cytotoxic CD8 clonotypes in ibrutinib-treated CLL. The data were produced by immunoSEQ multiplex PCR, yet TCRdb's version contains in-frame clones alone and is incomplete. The sample has some 150,000 clones, approximately 80% seen once. Sequencing used PBMCs, obtained after 12 months of ibrutinib treatment. The source is a human donor with chronic lymphocytic leukemia. The CDR3 runs from the conserved cysteine through the conserved F or W. A D gene is named only where the DNA matches it firmly. Where a row states a size, it is once, few, many or the class of an expanded clone; other rows omit it.

TRBV6-5	TRBJ2-2	few	TRBD2	TGTGCCAGCAGTTACTCGACTAGCGGGGTGACCGGGGAGCTGTTTTTT	CASSYSTSGVTGELFF
TRBV4-1	TRBJ2-7	NA	NA	TGCGCCAGCAGCCAAGCAACTACTCAATCCTACGAGCAGTACTTC	CASSQATTQSYEQYF
TRBV28	TRBJ1-2	NA	TRBD1	TGTTTTGTGGGGACAGGGTGGGGCTATGGCTACACCTTC	CFVGTGWGYGYTF
TRBV7-8	TRBJ1-5	NA	NA	TGTGCCAGCAGCTCCCTTGGCGGGGGCTTTCAGCCCCAGCATTTT	CASSSLGGGFQPQHF
TRBV5-6	TRBJ2-7	NA	NA	TGTGCCAGCAGCTTGGCCGATCAGGGCTACGAGCAGTACTTC	CASSLADQGYEQYF
TRBV11-1	TRBJ1-5	NA	NA	TGTGCCAGCAGCTTAGGAGGGAATAGCAATCAGCCCCAGCATTTT	CASSLGGNSNQPQHF
TRBV4-1	TRBJ1-5	NA	NA	TGCGCCAGCAGCCAAGATAGTCGACAGCCCCAGCATTTT	CASSQDSRQPQHF
TRBV4-2	TRBJ2-3	NA	NA	TGTGCCAGCAGCCAAGTGGGGCAAGATACGCAGTATTTT	CASSQVGQDTQYF
TRBV7-2	TRBJ2-1	once	NA	TGTGCCAGCAGCTTACTCATCAACAATGAGCAGTTCTTC	CASSLLINNEQFF
TRBV6-1	TRBJ1-2	NA	NA	TGTGCCAGCAGTGAAGCGATTCAGTATCCAGGGCTCAATGGCTACACCTTC	CASSEAIQYPGLNGYTF
TRBV7-2	TRBJ2-3	few	NA	TGTGCCAGCAGCTTACTGGGACTTAGCACAGATACGCAGTATTTT	CASSLLGLSTDTQYF
TRBV9	TRBJ2-3	few	TRBD2	TGTGCCAGCACCCCCGTCGGGGGGACAGATACGCAGTATTTT	CASTPVGGTDTQYF
TRBV28	TRBJ2-7	NA	TRBD1	TGTGCCAGCAGTCCCTTGACAGGGGGGAGCTACGAGCAGTACTTC	CASSPLTGGSYEQYF
TRBV27	TRBJ2-2	NA	TRBD1	TGTGCCAGCAGTTTTTGGGGACAGGGATGGACCGGGGAGCTGTTTTTT	CASSFWGQGWTGELFF
TRBV4-3	TRBJ2-3	NA	NA	TGCGCCAGCAGCCGTTGGTTCTCTAGCACAGATACGCAGTATTTT	CASSRWFSSTDTQYF
TRBV6-5	TRBJ2-7	once	TRBD2	TGTGCCAGCAGTTACGCTAGCGGGAGCTCCTACGAGCAGTACTTC	CASSYASGSSYEQYF
TRBV28	TRBJ1-4	NA	NA	TGTGCCAGCAGCCCCGACTGGAAACTGTTTTTT	CASSPDWKLFF
TRBV18	TRBJ1-5	few	TRBD1	TGTGCCAGCTCACCTGGACAGGGAGATAGCAATCAGCCCCAGCATTTT	CASSPGQGDSNQPQHF
TRBV28	TRBJ2-1	NA	TRBD1	TGTGCCAGCAGTTTAGACAGGGGGCCCAACAATGAGCAGTTCTTC	CASSLDRGPNNEQFF
TRBV7-9	TRBJ2-3	NA	TRBD2	TGTGCCAGCAGCCCTCGGACTAGCGGGAGAACAGATACGCAGTATTTT	CASSPRTSGRTDTQYF
TRBV9	TRBJ2-1	NA	TRBD1	TGTGCCAGCAGCGCCCGGGACAGGGGGCATGAGCAGTTCTTC	CASSARDRGHEQFF
TRBV6-4	TRBJ2-1	NA	TRBD2	TGTGCCAGCAGTGACCTCGGACTAGCGGGGTACAATGAGCAGTTCTTC	CASSDLGLAGYNEQFF
TRBV28	TRBJ2-5	NA	NA	TGTGCCCGCCATCCACAGGGAATAGAGAAAGAGACCCAGTACTTC	CARHPQGIEKETQYF
TRBV5-4	TRBJ2-5	NA	NA	TGTGCCAGCAGCTTGGGTCGCGGGGGACAGGAGACCCAGTACTTC	CASSLGRGGQETQYF
TRBV30	TRBJ2-5	NA	NA	TGTGCCTGGAGTGCGGGACCCGAGACCCAGTACTTC	CAWSAGPETQYF
TRBV29-1	TRBJ1-2	few	TRBD1	TGCAGCGTTGGACAGGGGACGTATGGCTACACCTTC	CSVGQGTYGYTF
TRBV7-2	TRBJ2-2	few	NA	TGTGCCAGCAGCTCGGGACAAATCACCGGGGAGCTGTTTTTT	CASSSGQITGELFF